This TCR beta chain was profiled in a study of shared clonotypes between healthy human individuals. Study-level results: All-four-donor shared clonotypes had higher generation probabilities than non-shared clonotypes did.

Naive-designated CD8 cells lacked CD45RO, were positively enriched for CCR7, and omitted terminally differentiated effector memory CD45RA+ cells. Recent acute infections and vaccinations were absent in the healthy HIV-negative adult donors. The CDR3 is made up of 12 amino acids. V dropped 4 bases and J dropped 6 bases, with 7 bases sitting between them. The germline CDR1 and CDR2 sequences are LGHNA and YNFKEQ. The protocol was immunoSEQ multiplex PCR, while the TCRdb copy is restricted to in-frame clones and leaves out a portion. The table records millions of clones, roughly 91% of them present only once. In regard to this clone: Its target is not known.

The source material was naive CD8+ T cells from PBMCs. The chain is built from TRBV4-2 and TRBJ2-1; D unclear. The source is a man between 18 and 29 years old in good health. Some clones in this sample may be carry-over from other donors' samples. Here the CDR3 DNA reads TGTGCCAGCAGCCGAACTCCCAATGAGCAGTTCTTC. It codes for CASSRTPNEQFF.